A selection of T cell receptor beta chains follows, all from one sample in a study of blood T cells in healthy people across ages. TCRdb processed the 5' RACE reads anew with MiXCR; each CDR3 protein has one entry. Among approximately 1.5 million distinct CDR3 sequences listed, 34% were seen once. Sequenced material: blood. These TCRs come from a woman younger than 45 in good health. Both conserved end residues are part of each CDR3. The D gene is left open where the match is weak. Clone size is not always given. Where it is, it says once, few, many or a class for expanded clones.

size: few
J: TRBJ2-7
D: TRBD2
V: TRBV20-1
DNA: TGCAGTGCTAGAGAAGAGGGAGGGTTATACGAGCAGTACTTC
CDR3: CSAREEGGLYEQYF

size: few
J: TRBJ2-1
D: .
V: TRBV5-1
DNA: TGCGCCAGCAGCTTGGATCGAGGGGGGGATTACAATGAGCAGTTCTTC
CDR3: CASSLDRGGDYNEQFF

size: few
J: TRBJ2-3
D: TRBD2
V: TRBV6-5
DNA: TGTGCCAGCAGTTTACCGGGACTAGCGGGGGATCGTACAGATACGCAGTATTTT
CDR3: CASSLPGLAGDRTDTQYF

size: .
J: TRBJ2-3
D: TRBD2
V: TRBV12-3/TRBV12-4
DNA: TGTGCCAGCAGTTTTAAGTCTAGCGGGGACCCGATACTTAACACAGATACGCAGTATTTT
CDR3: CASSFKSSGDPILNTDTQYF

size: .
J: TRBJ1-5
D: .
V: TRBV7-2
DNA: TGTGCCAGCAGCTCCCGTCGTCCCCAGACGGTGGGACTCCTCAATCAGCCCCAGCATTTT
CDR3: CASSSRRPQTVGLLNQPQHF

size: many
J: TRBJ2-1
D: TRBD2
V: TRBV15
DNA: TGTGCCACCAGCAGAGGCCTAGCGGGTGCCAGCGGCAATGAGCAGTTCTTC
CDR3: CATSRGLAGASGNEQFF

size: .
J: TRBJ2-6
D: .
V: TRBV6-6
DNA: TGTGCCGGTTGGGCAGGGAGAAGTGGGGCCAACGTCCTGACTTTC
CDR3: CAGWAGRSGANVLTF

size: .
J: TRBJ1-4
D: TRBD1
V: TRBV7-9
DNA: TGTGCCGGCAGCTCCGACCCGGACAGGGGGGCGGAAAAACTGTTTTTT
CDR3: CAGSSDPDRGAEKLFF

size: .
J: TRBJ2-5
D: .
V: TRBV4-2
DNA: TGTGCCAGCAGCCAAGATATCGCGGTCCTGGGGGAGCAGTACTTC
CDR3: CASSQDIAVLGEQYF

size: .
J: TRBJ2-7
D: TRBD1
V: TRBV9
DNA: TGTGCCAGCAGCGTAAACCCAGGGGACAGGGGGTACGAGCAGTACTTC
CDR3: CASSVNPGDRGYEQYF

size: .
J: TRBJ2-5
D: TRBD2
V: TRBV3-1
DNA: TGTGCCAGCAGCCCCCCGGGACTAGATACTACGCAGTACTTC
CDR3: CASSPPGLDTTQYF

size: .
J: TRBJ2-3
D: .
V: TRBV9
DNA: TGTGCCAGCAGCGTAGGAGCCGCAGGCCCAAGCACAGATACGCAGTATTTT
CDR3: CASSVGAAGPSTDTQYF

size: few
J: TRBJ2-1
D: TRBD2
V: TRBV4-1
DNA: TGCGCCAGCAGCTTTCAGGCGGGAGAAGGCTACAATGAGCAGTTCTTC
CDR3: CASSFQAGEGYNEQFF

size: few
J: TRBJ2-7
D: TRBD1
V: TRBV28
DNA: TGTGCCAGCAGGAAATCAAAACAGGGGGCCAACGAGCAGTACTTC
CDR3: CASRKSKQGANEQYF

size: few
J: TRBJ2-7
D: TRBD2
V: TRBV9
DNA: TGTGCCAGCAGCGGATTAGCGGGGGATCACGAGCAGTACTTC
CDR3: CASSGLAGDHEQYF

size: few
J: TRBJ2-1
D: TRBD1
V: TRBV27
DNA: TGTGCCAGCACTCCTACAGGGGTTAGCTCCTACAATGAGCAGTTCTTC
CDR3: CASTPTGVSSYNEQFF

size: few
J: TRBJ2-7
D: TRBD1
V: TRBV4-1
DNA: TGCGCCAGCAGCCAATGGGACAGGGCGGCAAGGACGTACGAGCAGTACTTC
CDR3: CASSQWDRAARTYEQYF

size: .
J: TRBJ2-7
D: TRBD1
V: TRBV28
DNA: TGTGCCAGCAGTTTTGATCGGGACAGGGGTATCTACGAGCAGTACTTC
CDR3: CASSFDRDRGIYEQYF

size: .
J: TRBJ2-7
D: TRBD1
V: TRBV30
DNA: TGTGCCTGGGCGACAGGGAAGTCCTACAATGAGCAGTACTTC
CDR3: CAWATGKSYNEQYF

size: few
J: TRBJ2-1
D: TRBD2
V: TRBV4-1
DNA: TGCGCCAGCAGCCAACCCGGGACTAGGGCTCACAATGAGCAGTTCTTC
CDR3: CASSQPGTRAHNEQFF

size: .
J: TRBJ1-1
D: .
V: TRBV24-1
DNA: TGTGCCACCAGTGACGGGCGGAACACTGAAGCTTTCTTT
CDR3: CATSDGRNTEAFF

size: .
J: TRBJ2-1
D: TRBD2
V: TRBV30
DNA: TGTGCCTGGAGACGTAATACCGGGACTAGCGGTAATGAGCAGTTCTTC
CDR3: CAWRRNTGTSGNEQFF

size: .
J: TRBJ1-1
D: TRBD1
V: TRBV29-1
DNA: TGCAGCGTCGCCCGAAGGGACAGCGAAGCTTTCTTT
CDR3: CSVARRDSEAFF

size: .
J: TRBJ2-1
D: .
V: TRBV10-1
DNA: TGCGCCAGCAGTGATCGGGAGAATGAGCAGTTCTTC
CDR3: CASSDRENEQFF

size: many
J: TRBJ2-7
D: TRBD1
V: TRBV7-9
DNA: TGTGCCAGCAGCCACCGGGGACAGGGGGCTAACGAGCAGTACTTC
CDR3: CASSHRGQGANEQYF

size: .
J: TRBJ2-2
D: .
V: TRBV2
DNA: TGTGCCAGCAGTGGGGTGGAAGCGAACACCGGGGAGTTGTTTTTT
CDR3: CASSGVEANTGELFF

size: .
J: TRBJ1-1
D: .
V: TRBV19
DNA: TGTGCCAGTAGATCACCGAACACTGAAGCTTTCTTT
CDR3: CASRSPNTEAFF

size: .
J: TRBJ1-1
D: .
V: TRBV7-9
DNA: TGTGCCAGCAGCTTAGCCCTGGGCAATGGGATGGGCACTGAAGCTTTCTTT
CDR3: CASSLALGNGMGTEAFF

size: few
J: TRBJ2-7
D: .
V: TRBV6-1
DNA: TGTGCCAGCAGTGAAGATGATGCGGGGGCGAACGAGCAGTACTTC
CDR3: CASSEDDAGANEQYF

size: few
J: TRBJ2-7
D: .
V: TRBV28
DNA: TGTGCCAGCAGTTTCGCCCGGGGCTTAGCCTACGAGCAGTACTTC
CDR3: CASSFARGLAYEQYF

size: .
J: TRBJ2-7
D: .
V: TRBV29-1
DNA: TGCAGCGTTGAAAGGGGGTCAGGCAGGGGCGAGCAGTACTTC
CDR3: CSVERGSGRGEQYF

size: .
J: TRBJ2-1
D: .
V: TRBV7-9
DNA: TGTGTCAGCAGCTTAGGGGCTAGCAGTGGCAATGAGCAGTTCTTC
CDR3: CVSSLGASSGNEQFF

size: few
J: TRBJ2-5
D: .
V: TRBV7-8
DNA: TGTGCCAGCAGCTTAGGGTTTTTGGGAGAGACCCAGTACTTC
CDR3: CASSLGFLGETQYF

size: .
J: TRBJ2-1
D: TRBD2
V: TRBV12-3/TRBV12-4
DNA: TGTGCCAGCAGTCCTTTCCCATTACTGGCGGGGGGTTCCGATGAGCAGTTCTTC
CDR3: CASSPFPLLAGGSDEQFF

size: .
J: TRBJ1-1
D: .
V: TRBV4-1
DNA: TGCGCCAGCAGCCAAGACGTGGGCTGGGCTGAAGCTTTCTTT
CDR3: CASSQDVGWAEAFF

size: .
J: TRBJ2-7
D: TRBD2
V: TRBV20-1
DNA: TGCAGTGCTAAGACTAGCGGGGCCTCCTACGAGCAGTACTTC
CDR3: CSAKTSGASYEQYF